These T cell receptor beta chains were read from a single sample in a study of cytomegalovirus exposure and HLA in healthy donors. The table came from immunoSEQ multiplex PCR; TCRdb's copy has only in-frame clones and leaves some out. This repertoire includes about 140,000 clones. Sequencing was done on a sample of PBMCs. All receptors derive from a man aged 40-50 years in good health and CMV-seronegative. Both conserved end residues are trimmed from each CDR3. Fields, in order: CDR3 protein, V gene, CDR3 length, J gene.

ASRFDRALYTEAF,TRBV5-1,13,TRBJ1-1
ASSISRTARNYGYT,TRBV19,14,TRBJ1-2
ASQPQGSTGELF,TRBV5-1,12,TRBJ2-2
ARGTSGGAGPYNEQF,TRBV2,15,TRBJ2-1
ASSLGGREGEQY,TRBV7-2,12,TRBJ2-7
ASSQTRQIYEQY,TRBV14,12,TRBJ2-7
AYRVRSSGNTIY,TRBV7-9,12,TRBJ1-3
ASSQDDRGPGNTIY,TRBV4-3,14,TRBJ1-3
ASRGRDRAPDTQY,TRBV6-1,13,TRBJ2-3
ASSEGLAGLYEQY,TRBV6-1,13,TRBJ2-7
ASSPYWDRGTDTQY,TRBV5-1,14,TRBJ2-3
ASSGTSGGQGGELF,TRBV2,14,TRBJ2-2
ASETGGRLY,TRBV6-5,9,TRBJ2-5
ASSPETGDYEQY,TRBV7-2,12,TRBJ2-7
ASRARQGARETQY,TRBV19,13,TRBJ2-5
ASVRSSGNTIY,TRBV6-1,11,TRBJ1-3
ASSYLRQGTNYEQY,TRBV7-2,14,TRBJ2-7
ASQGLYGYT,TRBV19,9,TRBJ1-2
ASSSGVDVQPQH,TRBV18,12,TRBJ1-5
ASSEDRRRQPQH,TRBV28,12,TRBJ1-5
ASSVIGGSYNEQF,TRBV9,13,TRBJ2-1
ASSYYNEQF,TRBV5-1,9,TRBJ2-1
ASSSPGQGGGSPLH,TRBV7-3,14,TRBJ1-6
ASSLIGGLGNTIY,TRBV7-2,13,TRBJ1-3
ASSKRTAATSTDTQY,TRBV5-1,15,TRBJ2-3
ASSGRSSGANVLT,TRBV6-1,13,TRBJ2-6
ASRLAANTGELF,TRBV6-4,12,TRBJ2-2
ASGYMTEKETQY,TRBV7-2,12,TRBJ2-5
ASSTGTVSSYEQY,TRBV5-1,13,TRBJ2-7
ASSVDPGNQPQH,TRBV9,12,TRBJ1-5
ASSPRGDGEQY,TRBV18,11,TRBJ2-7
ASSDGRTSIYEQY,TRBV9,13,TRBJ2-7
ASSLLRGDGGST,TRBV5-4,12,TRBJ1-2
ASSQAGTGLDYGYT,TRBV18,14,TRBJ1-2
ASSVDRGQWDTQY,TRBV9,13,TRBJ2-3
ASSLRSGGTGELF,TRBV5-4,13,TRBJ2-2
ASSLDTSNTEAF,TRBV5-1,12,TRBJ1-1
ASSLPEGETQY,TRBV5-6,11,TRBJ2-5
AISEPRGGVSYEQY,TRBV10-3,14,TRBJ2-7
ASSQVPTGTLMRSSYEQY,TRBV4-2,18,TRBJ2-7
ASSLGGRDTQY,TRBV7-6,11,TRBJ2-3